Listed below are T cell receptor beta chains from one sample, sequenced in a study of T-cell memory formation after mild COVID-19. TCRdb recomputed calls from the 5' RACE reads with MiXCR, one row per CDR3 protein. The table has fewer than 200,000 distinct CDR3 sequences, 18% seen once. Material: PBMCs or a T cell subset sorted from them (not recorded which). The receptors here all came from a man younger than 35 who had mild COVID-19 (a few samples of this study predate the infection). Cell type and time point are not known. Each CDR3 is given with its conserved first and last residue. A D gene is named only where the DNA matches it firmly. The size field is filled for only some rows; it gives once, few, many or a size class.

clone_size: few; v_call: TRBV6-1; j_call: TRBJ2-5; d_call: -; cdr3_nt: TGTGCCAGCAGTGTGATGGGTCCAGAGACCCAGTACTTC; cdr3_aa: CASSVMGPETQYF
clone_size: -; v_call: TRBV20-1; j_call: TRBJ2-5; d_call: TRBD2; cdr3_nt: TGCAGTGCTCGTATAGGGACTAGCCAAGAGACCCAGTACTTC; cdr3_aa: CSARIGTSQETQYF
clone_size: few; v_call: TRBV11-2; j_call: TRBJ1-4; d_call: -; cdr3_nt: TGTGCCAGCAGCTTAGCCCGGGGAAATGAAAAACTGTTTTTT; cdr3_aa: CASSLARGNEKLFF
clone_size: few; v_call: TRBV18; j_call: TRBJ1-6; d_call: -; cdr3_nt: TGTGCCAGCTCACCGACCGGGACAACGTATGGTTCACCCCTCCACTTT; cdr3_aa: CASSPTGTTYGSPLHF
clone_size: -; v_call: TRBV15; j_call: TRBJ1-1; d_call: TRBD1; cdr3_nt: TGTGCCACCAGCAGAGATCTCCACGGACAGGGGAACACTGAAGCTTTCTTT; cdr3_aa: CATSRDLHGQGNTEAFF
clone_size: few; v_call: TRBV4-2; j_call: TRBJ2-3; d_call: -; cdr3_nt: TGTGCCAGCAGCCAAGAAGGTACGCAGTATTTT; cdr3_aa: CASSQEGTQYF
clone_size: few; v_call: TRBV7-2; j_call: TRBJ2-7; d_call: TRBD2; cdr3_nt: TGTGCCAGCACCCAAGGGGCGGGGGGCTCAGGCGAGCAGTACTTC; cdr3_aa: CASTQGAGGSGEQYF
clone_size: few; v_call: TRBV7-2; j_call: TRBJ1-2; d_call: TRBD1; cdr3_nt: TGTGCCAGCAACAGCGGGACAGGGGTGTTTCGGGGCTACACCTTC; cdr3_aa: CASNSGTGVFRGYTF
clone_size: -; v_call: TRBV7-3; j_call: TRBJ1-1; d_call: -; cdr3_nt: TGTGCCAGCAGCTTAAACTCCCCGAGGGCCTCCCATATGAACACTGAAGCTTTCTTT; cdr3_aa: CASSLNSPRASHMNTEAFF
clone_size: few; v_call: TRBV4-1; j_call: TRBJ2-3; d_call: TRBD1; cdr3_nt: TGCGCCAGCAGCCAAGTGCTGGGACAGGGGCTACATACGCAGTATTTT; cdr3_aa: CASSQVLGQGLHTQYF
clone_size: -; v_call: TRBV18; j_call: TRBJ1-1; d_call: -; cdr3_nt: TGTGCCAGCTCACCACCGGCGCAGGGTGAGAACACTGAAGCTTTCTTT; cdr3_aa: CASSPPAQGENTEAFF
clone_size: few; v_call: TRBV6-5; j_call: TRBJ2-4; d_call: -; cdr3_nt: TGTGCCAGCAGTTATAGTTTGCTGTCGAAAAACATTCAGTACTTC; cdr3_aa: CASSYSLLSKNIQYF
clone_size: -; v_call: TRBV7-2; j_call: TRBJ1-3; d_call: -; cdr3_nt: TGTGCCAGCAGCTTAGTACAGGCCTCTGGAAACACCATATATTTT; cdr3_aa: CASSLVQASGNTIYF
clone_size: -; v_call: TRBV7-2; j_call: TRBJ2-2; d_call: -; cdr3_nt: TGTGCCAGCAGCCGAGGGAAGGCTCGAACCGGGGAGCTGTTTTTT; cdr3_aa: CASSRGKARTGELFF
clone_size: few; v_call: TRBV3-1; j_call: TRBJ2-6; d_call: -; cdr3_nt: TGTGCCAGCAGCCAAGATCCCCTCTCTGGGGCCAACGTCCTGACTTTC; cdr3_aa: CASSQDPLSGANVLTF
clone_size: few; v_call: TRBV7-2; j_call: TRBJ2-3; d_call: TRBD2; cdr3_nt: TGTGCCAGCAGTTTTACTAGCGGGGGTACAGATACGCAGTATTTT; cdr3_aa: CASSFTSGGTDTQYF
clone_size: -; v_call: TRBV20-1; j_call: TRBJ2-3; d_call: TRBD2; cdr3_nt: TGCAGTGCCATTTCCCTAGCGGGGGGCACAGATACGCAGTATTTT; cdr3_aa: CSAISLAGGTDTQYF
clone_size: few; v_call: TRBV20-1; j_call: TRBJ2-1; d_call: -; cdr3_nt: TGCAGTGCTATAGGGACCTCGACGGTCAATGAGCAGTTCTTC; cdr3_aa: CSAIGTSTVNEQFF
clone_size: -; v_call: TRBV18; j_call: TRBJ2-3; d_call: -; cdr3_nt: TGTGCCAGCTCACCCCCAATCAGGGGCTTTGGAGATACGCAGTATTTT; cdr3_aa: CASSPPIRGFGDTQYF
clone_size: few; v_call: TRBV9; j_call: TRBJ2-7; d_call: -; cdr3_nt: TGTGCCAGCAGCGTAGATCCAGGACCCTACGAGCAGTACTTC; cdr3_aa: CASSVDPGPYEQYF
clone_size: -; v_call: TRBV5-4; j_call: TRBJ2-1; d_call: -; cdr3_nt: TGTGCCAGCAGCTTGGCCCCAGCGGCCCCGGAGGGTGAGCAGTTCTTC; cdr3_aa: CASSLAPAAPEGEQFF
clone_size: -; v_call: TRBV7-2; j_call: TRBJ1-2; d_call: TRBD1; cdr3_nt: TGTGCCAGCAGCTTACGGCTCCCGGGACAGGGCGGCGGCTACACCTTC; cdr3_aa: CASSLRLPGQGGGYTF
clone_size: -; v_call: TRBV5-1; j_call: TRBJ1-2; d_call: -; cdr3_nt: TGCGCCAGCAGCTTGGCCGTGGGTCCGGATAACTATGGCTACACCTTC; cdr3_aa: CASSLAVGPDNYGYTF
clone_size: -; v_call: TRBV6-2/TRBV6-3; j_call: TRBJ2-5; d_call: -; cdr3_nt: TGTGCCAGCAGAGAACAGGGCCCCGCGGAGACCCAGTACTTC; cdr3_aa: CASREQGPAETQYF
clone_size: few; v_call: TRBV20-1; j_call: TRBJ2-2; d_call: -; cdr3_nt: TGCAGTGCTAGACTGGCCGAGAACACCGGGGAGCTGTTTTTT; cdr3_aa: CSARLAENTGELFF
clone_size: once; v_call: TRBV24-1; j_call: TRBJ2-1; d_call: TRBD2; cdr3_nt: TGTGCCACCAGTGATGCGGGGACTAGCGGGGGCCGGAGCTCCTACAATGAGCAGTTCTTC; cdr3_aa: CATSDAGTSGGRSSYNEQFF
clone_size: many; v_call: TRBV7-6; j_call: TRBJ2-3; d_call: -; cdr3_nt: TGTGCCAGCAGCTACACTAGCACAGATACGCAGTATTTT; cdr3_aa: CASSYTSTDTQYF